This T cell receptor beta chain was obtained from a study of blood T cell repertoires in COVID-19. At the level of the study: Samples came from the United States, Italy and Spain, spanning acute and convalescent COVID-19. From T cells, B-cell-depleted T cells, or PBMCs came the material, which was cDNA or gDNA.

V lost 0 bases and J lost 6; bases outside the gene matches: 7. CDR1 SGHNT and CDR2 YYREEE come from the germline V gene (reference sequence). This CDR3 is built from 15 residues. Method: immunoSEQ multiplex PCR; TCRdb's copy keeps in-frame clones and lacks some. The table has about 240,000 clones, roughly 80% seen once. This chain uses TRBV5-4 with TRBJ2-7; 9 nucleotides line up with TRBD2. The sample comprised peripheral blood. This clonotype was obtained from a woman younger than 30 with acute or convalescent COVID-19. DNA for the CDR3: TGTGCCAGCAGCTTGGCGGTAGCGGGAGTTCTCGAGCAGTACTTC. Translation gives CASSLAVAGVLEQYF.